This is a list of T cell receptor beta chains from one sample in a study of regulatory T cells in long-lasting Graves disease. TCRdb used MiXCR to reprocess the multiplex PCR reads, holding one entry per CDR3 protein. The sample carries 440,000 or so distinct CDR3 sequences, approximately 15% recorded once. The data also belong to a second study, concerning T cells in Graves' hyperthyroidism and ophthalmopathy.

The starting material was peripheral blood mononuclear cells (PBMCs), obtained at new diagnosis, from a patient treated with antithyroid drugs. These receptor sequences come from a woman in her 30s with Graves disease. CDR3s include the opening cysteine and the closing phenylalanine or tryptophan. The order of the fields is V gene, J gene, CDR3 protein.

>TRBV7-7|NA
CASSNEPLGDQYF
>TRBV20-1|TRBJ2-7
CSARRLAGGSYEQYF
>TRBV24-1|TRBJ2-1
CATSDTSGRASYNEQFF
>TRBV4-1|TRBJ1-5
CASSPQGRSNQPQHF
>TRBV30|TRBJ2-7
CAWTGQPYEQYF
>TRBV12-3/TRBV12-4|TRBJ2-2
CASSPHRSWAGELFF
>TRBV27|TRBJ1-6
CASSLLAGGPDSPLHF
>TRBV6-5|TRBJ2-3
CASSLVAGGVDTQYF
>TRBV3-1|TRBJ1-1
CASSQTGATEAFF
>TRBV7-2|TRBJ2-2
CASSPTVGELFF
>TRBV7-2|TRBJ1-1
CASSLTGQMNTEAFF
>TRBV5-6|TRBJ2-4
CASSLVRTGLETKNIQYF
>TRBV20-1|TRBJ1-4
CSADRGGRNEKLFF
>TRBV7-9|TRBJ2-7
CASSREGGQTYEQYF
>TRBV28|TRBJ1-1
CASKGTNLGAFF
>TRBV18|TRBJ1-4
CASSPLTSGATNEKLFF
>TRBV29-1|TRBJ2-5
CSVELVVLQETQYF
>TRBV14|TRBJ2-5
CASSQMEGRGETQYF
>TRBV15|TRBJ1-2
CATSRDRGYGYTF
>TRBV6-5|TRBJ2-3
CASSYDPIGYDSRDTQYF
>TRBV6-5|TRBJ1-5
CASSYAGTGNQPQHF
>TRBV6-1|TRBJ2-3
CASSPGTGDTDTQYF
>TRBV6-2/TRBV6-3|TRBJ1-1
CASSDQGGLEAFF
>TRBV9|TRBJ2-7
CASSVEGRGYEQYF
>TRBV29-1|TRBJ1-2
CSPPHGGAGYGYTF